This TCR beta chain was sequenced during a study of siplizumab effects on memory and regulatory T cells. Whole-study findings and limits: Alloreactive sequences tracing back to unstimulated CD4+ memory cells fell significantly with siplizumab. Of the alloreactive clones, only a minor fraction mapped to unstimulated subsets. A naive or memory phenotype could not be assigned to roughly 80-95% of the proliferating CD4+ or CD8+ clones. Naive T cells, seemingly more diverse than memory cells, seemed major alloresponse contributors.

Some clones are missing from TCRdb's copy, which holds only in-frame ones; the method was immunoSEQ multiplex PCR. This table has some 97,000 clones, about 95% appearing once. Details on this clone: Its antigen is undetermined.

This TCR came from a human donor in good health. Sequencing was performed on Tregs sorted from blood.

The CDR3 DNA reads as TGCAGCGTTTATACTGACTACGAGCAGTACTTC. Protein product: CSVYTDYEQYF. The gene calls are TRBV29-1 and TRBJ2-7; D is unclear. The germline V gene encodes CDR1 SQVTM and CDR2 ANQGSEA. This CDR3 has 11 amino acids. The V and J ends lost 5 bases and 3 bases respectively, with 8 bases between them.